One and the same sample provided the 21 T cell receptor beta chains below, sequenced in a study of blood T cell repertoires in COVID-19. This table comes from immunoSEQ multiplex PCR, and its TCRdb copy is limited to in-frame clones, with some not included. The data hold under 200,000 clones, with around four fifths observed a single time. Sequencing was done on a sample of PBMCs or T cells enriched from blood (not recorded which). These receptors came from a woman aged 45 to 65 in a cohort exposed to, infected with or recovered from COVID-19 (not recorded which).

V gene TRBV5-6 combines with J gene TRBJ1-2; no reliable D call. Germline values: CDR1 SGHDT, CDR2 YYEEEE. This CDR3 comprises 18 residues. V lost 4 bases, J lost 0 bases, and 22 bases lay in between. CDR3 loop: CASSQPTGSQRTNYGYTF. The CDR3 bases are TGTGCCAGCAGCCAGCCCACCGGGAGCCAACGAACTAACTATGGCTACACCTTC. Combining the CDR3 with reference TRBV5-6 and TRBJ1-2 gives the whole variable domain DAGVTQSPTHLIKTRGQQVTLRCSPKSGHDTVSWYQQALGQGPQFIFQYYEEEERQRGNFPDRFSGHQFPNYSSELNVNALLLGDSALYLCASSQPTGSQRTNYGYTFGSGTRLTVV.

The chain couples TRBV28 to TRBJ1-1; the match to TRBD1 covers 7 bases. Germline assignment: CDR1 MDHEN and CDR2 SYDVKM. J was trimmed by 0 bases and V by 6 bases; bases with no gene match: 4. This CDR3 has 14 residues. CDR3 amino acids: CASSSGQMNTEAFF. The CDR3 region has the DNA TGTGCCAGCAGCTCGGGACAGATGAACACTGAAGCTTTCTTT.

This sequence joins TRBV5-4 and TRBJ1-1; D remains ambiguous. Between the trimmed V and J ends, which lost 9 bases and 3 bases, there was a span of 6 bases. The germline V gene has CDR1 SGHNT and CDR2 YYREEE (reference sequence). The CDR3 consists of 10 residues. The CDR3 sequence is CAKADTEAFF. Here the CDR3 DNA reads TGTGCCAAGGCGGACACTGAAGCTTTCTTT.

This chain links TRBV28 with TRBJ2-2, with TRBD1 matching over 10 bases. Germline assignment: CDR1 MDHEN and CDR2 SYDVKM. V dropped 8 bases and J dropped 7; count of bases not matched to a gene: 7. The CDR3 length is 14 residues. This CDR3 reads CASLRDRGFGELFF. CDR3 sequence (DNA): TGTGCCAGCCTACGGGACAGGGGATTCGGGGAGCTGTTTTTT.

The chain recombines TRBV28 with TRBJ1-5; D is unresolved. V gave up 8 bases and J gave up 2 bases, with 10 bases separating them. CDR1 is MDHEN and CDR2 is SYDVKM in the germline V gene. CDR3 length: 13 residues. The CDR3 nucleotides read TGTGCCAGCTCCCCTGTCCGCAATCAGCCCCAGCATTTT. Translation: CASSPVRNQPQHF.

This CDR3 reads CASRPEQLREAGYTF. CDR3 DNA sequence: TGTGCCAGCCGTCCTGAGCAGTTAAGGGAGGCTGGCTACACCTTC. The V call is TRBV6-5, the J call TRBJ1-2; D is unclear. Germline V gives CDR1 MNHEY, CDR2 SVGAGI. The CDR3 spans 15 residues. Trimming shortened V by 8 bases and J by 7 bases, and 23 bases separated the two germline ends.

The chain has TRBV15 and TRBJ2-3; 8 bases line up with TRBD2. The CDR3 is 18 amino acids. V was pared by 0 bases and J by 3 bases, with 11 bases of the junction left unmatched. Germline loops: CDR1 LNHNV, CDR2 YYDKDF (reference sequence). The CDR3 loop reads CATSREGTGGGSTDTQYF. DNA for the CDR3: TGTGCCACCAGCAGAGAGGGTACAGGCGGGGGGTCAACAGATACGCAGTATTTT.

This chain joins TRBV19 and TRBJ2-7; 11 nucleotides align to TRBD2. The CDR3 length is 16 residues. V lost 3 bases to trimming and J lost 1 base; unmatched junction nucleotides: 5. Germline loops: CDR1 LNHDA, CDR2 SQIVND (reference sequence). CDR3 bases: TGTGCCAGTAGTATCCGTCCTAGCGGGGGGTCCTACGAGCAGTACTTC. As protein: CASSIRPSGGSYEQYF.

V usage is TRBV24-1 and J usage is TRBJ2-3, with 7 bases matching TRBD2. The CDR3 runs 16 residues. Trimming removed 4 bases from V and 5 bases from J; junction bases left unmatched: 11. Germline V gives CDR1 KGHDR, CDR2 SFDVKD. CDR3 nucleotides: TGTGCCACCAGTGACCCCCGCGGGGGATCTAAAGATACGCAGTATTTT. It yields the protein CATSDPRGGSKDTQYF.

This chain links TRBV7-9 with TRBJ1-1; D is unclear. This CDR3 contains 15 residues. The germline V gene encodes CDR1 SEHNR and CDR2 FQNEAQ (reference sequence). With 0 bases removed from V and 5 bases from J, the gap between germline ends came to 13 bases. The DNA for the CDR3 is TGTGCCAGCAGCTTAGCGCGGGGAGGTGGAACTGAAGCTTTCTTT. Translation gives CASSLARGGGTEAFF.

The chain recombines TRBV2 with TRBJ1-1, with 9 nucleotides matching TRBD1. Trimming took 6 bases from V and 4 from J; bases not matched to a gene: 3. From germline, CDR1 is SNHLY and CDR2 FYNNEI. The CDR3 loop spans 13 amino acids. The CDR3 region has the DNA TGTGCCAGCAGATTGGACAGGGGCACTGAAGCTTTCTTT. Its protein product is CASRLDRGTEAFF.

The chain couples TRBV27 to TRBJ2-1; 10 bases match TRBD2. Germline V gene sequence: CDR1 MNHEY, CDR2 SMNVEV (reference sequence). The CDR3 length is 17 residues. V shed 5 bases and J 1 base; nucleotides not matched to a gene: 8. The CDR3 nucleotides are TGTGCCAGCAGTCCGTACACTAGCGGGGTTTCCTACAATGAGCAGTTCTTC. Amino acids: CASSPYTSGVSYNEQFF.

This rearrangement joins TRBV25-1 to TRBJ1-6; possible D gene TRBD1, 6 bases. The CDR3 extends over 15 amino acids. Germline V gives CDR1 MGHDK, CDR2 SYGVNS. Trimming shortened V by 4 bases and J by 7 bases, and 14 bases separated the two germline ends. Here the CDR3 reads CASSGRATGNSPLHF. The DNA of the CDR3 is TGTGCCAGCAGTGGTCGGGCAACAGGGAATTCACCCCTCCACTTT.

The rearrangement uses TRBV28 and TRBJ2-7, with TRBD2 matching 12 bases. This CDR3 region has 15 residues. Germline values: CDR1 MDHEN, CDR2 SYDVKM. V was pared by 6 bases and J by 5 bases, with 8 bases of the junction left unmatched. CDR3 amino acids: CASRMTSGRSHEQYF. The DNA for the CDR3 is TGTGCCAGCAGGATGACTAGCGGGAGATCCCACGAGCAGTACTTC.

The chain joins TRBV5-4 to TRBJ2-3, with 10 positions matching TRBD2. The CDR3 length is 15 residues. Germline CDR1 SGHNT, CDR2 YYREEE (reference sequence). The junction had 4 bases not matched to a gene; V was cut back by 4 bases and J by 2 bases. The CDR3 loop is CASSPTSGNTDTQYF. DNA for the CDR3: TGTGCCAGCAGCCCTACTAGCGGGAACACAGATACGCAGTATTTT.

The CDR3 coding sequence is TGTGCCAGCAGCTTCCAGCGGGGCCCCTACGAGCAGTACTTC. Translation: CASSFQRGPYEQYF. The chain uses TRBV11-1 and TRBJ2-7, with 7 bases matching TRBD2. The CDR3 contains 14 residues. The V and J ends lost 3 bases and 2 bases, in that order; junction bases with no gene match: 4. Per the germline V gene, CDR1 is SGHAT and CDR2 is FQDESV (reference sequence). The whole variable domain, filled in from reference TRBV11-1 and TRBJ2-7, reads EAEVAQSPRYKITEKSQAVAFWCDPISGHATLYWYRQILGQGPELLVQFQDESVVDDSQLPKDRFSAERLKGVDSTLKIQPAELGDSAMYLCASSFQRGPYEQYFGPGTRLTVT.

The chain recombines TRBV4-1 with TRBJ1-3; D ambiguous. This CDR3 has 17 residues. Germline CDR1 MGHRA, CDR2 YSYEKL. Trimming took off 1 base at V and 0 bases at J, with 13 bases between the two ends. CDR3 sequence: CASSQGSERNSGNTIYF. CDR3 DNA: TGCGCCAGCAGCCAAGGGAGCGAGAGAAACTCTGGAAACACCATATATTTT.

The chain uses TRBV2 and TRBJ2-7, with D perhaps TRBD1 (7 bases). Germline V lookup: CDR1 SNHLY, CDR2 FYNNEI. With 6 bases removed from V and 7 bases from J, the gap between germline ends came to 16 bases. The CDR3 contains 13 residues. The CDR3 coding sequence is TGTGCCAGCAGGGGGACAGTAGGAGGGGAGCAGTACTTC. Translation: CASRGTVGGEQYF. The full variable domain, its missing parts supplied by reference TRBV2 and TRBJ2-7, is EPEVTQTPSHQVTQMGQEVILRCVPISNHLYFYWYRQILGQKVEFLVSFYNNEISEKSEIFDDQFSVERPDGSNFTLKIRSTKLEDSAMYFCASRGTVGGEQYFGPGTRLTVT.

The rearrangement joins TRBV18 to TRBJ1-5; TRBD1 matches at 7 bases. Germline CDR1 KGHSH, CDR2 LQKENI. The CDR3 has 16 residues. The trim removed 2 bases at V and 0 bases at J, leaving 4 bases unmatched. In nucleotides, the CDR3 is TGTGCCAGCTCACCAGTGGGACAGTCTAGCAATCAGCCCCAGCATTTT. This gives the protein CASSPVGQSSNQPQHF.

This clone was found many times. This CDR3 reads CASSPSTGGREKLFF. In DNA, the CDR3 is TGCGCCAGCAGCCCTTCGACAGGGGGGAGGGAAAAACTGTTTTTT. This chain joins TRBV4-1 and TRBJ1-4; 9 positions agree with TRBD1. The CDR3 covers 15 residues. The germline CDR1 and CDR2 sequences are MGHRA and YSYEKL. V lost 4 bases to trimming and J lost 8 bases; unmatched junction nucleotides: 8.

The chain has TRBV28 and TRBJ2-1; tentatively, D is TRBD1 (5 bases). CDR1 and CDR2 from the germline V gene are MDHEN and SYDVKM. Trimming cost V 7 bases and J 8 bases, with 15 bases left between them. The CDR3 has 13 amino acids. The CDR3 loop is CASTRPPTDEQFF. DNA of the CDR3: TGTGCCAGCACTCGCCCGCCGACAGATGAGCAGTTCTTC.